The 23 T cell receptor beta chains below were found in one sample sequenced in a study of cytomegalovirus exposure and HLA in healthy donors. The study ran its PCR with 60 Vbeta and 13 Jbeta primers. TCRdb's table, derived via immunoSEQ multiplex PCR, lists solely in-frame clones and lacks some. In total, the table holds just over 150,000 clones. Specimen: PBMCs. These receptors were obtained from a woman aged 55-69 years in good health and CMV-seronegative.

This chain joins TRBV4-1 and TRBJ2-3; D is unclear. This CDR3 has 13 amino acids. The V gene lost 4 bases and the J gene lost 0 bases, with 5 bases spanning the gap. Germline lookup yields CDR1 MGHRA and CDR2 YSYEKL. CDR3 DNA: TGCGCCAGCAGCCGCAGTAGCACAGATACGCAGTATTTT. Residues: CASSRSSTDTQYF.

This chain joins TRBV7-3 and TRBJ2-7; TRBD2 agrees at 7 bases. This CDR3 has 15 residues. The trim removed 0 bases at V and 0 bases at J, leaving 2 bases unmatched. The V gene's germline CDR1 is SGHTA and CDR2 FQGTGA. Here the CDR3 DNA reads TGTGCCAGCAGCTTAACGGGGGGGAGCTCCTACGAGCAGTACTTC. Translated, it gives CASSLTGGSSYEQYF.

The chain joins TRBV19 to TRBJ1-1, with TRBD1 matching 8 bases. Germline CDR1 and CDR2: LNHDA and SQIVND (reference sequence). Trimming cost V 4 bases and J 0 bases; bases outside gene matches: 4. This CDR3 is 15 amino acids long. The CDR3 is CASSRQGYMNTEAFF. CDR3 nucleotide sequence: TGTGCCAGTAGTAGACAGGGGTACATGAACACTGAAGCTTTCTTT.

The chain employs TRBV30 and TRBJ1-1; 8 positions agree with TRBD1. Losses at the gene ends were 2 bases for V and 4 bases for J; bases not matched to a gene: 3. Germline V gene sequence: CDR1 GTSNPN, CDR2 SVGIG (reference sequence). The CDR3 is 13 amino acids. CDR3 region: CAWSRQGSTEAFF. CDR3 nucleotides: TGTGCCTGGAGTCGACAGGGGAGCACTGAAGCTTTCTTT.

This chain uses TRBV7-3 with TRBJ1-6; 7 bases align to TRBD1. This CDR3 has 15 amino acids. The junction had 6 bases not matched to a gene; V was cut back by 5 bases and J by 5 bases. CDR1 and CDR2 from the germline V gene are SGHTA and FQGTGA. In nucleotides, the CDR3 is TGTGCCAGCAGCCGAACCACAGGGGATAATTCACCCCTCCACTTT. It encodes CASSRTTGDNSPLHF.

V gene TRBV20-1 combines with J gene TRBJ2-2; D is undetermined. Germline CDR1 DFQATT, CDR2 SNEGSKA (reference sequence). The CDR3 length is 11 residues. V was clipped by 3 bases and J by 5 bases, with 4 bases between them. The CDR3 protein is CSASYTGELFF. The CDR3 DNA reads TGCAGTGCTAGCTATACCGGGGAGCTGTTTTTT.

The chain couples TRBV5-1 to TRBJ1-2; TRBD1 might be the D (5 bases). CDR3 length: 15 residues. Germline loops: CDR1 SGHRS, CDR2 YFSETQ. V lost 0 bases and J 0 bases, leaving 9 bases between the germline ends. The CDR3 DNA follows: TGCGCCAGCAGCTTGGGACAGCCCGCTAACTATGGCTACACCTTC. This translates into CASSLGQPANYGYTF.

The CDR3 region is CASSLREQPQHF. The CDR3 nucleotides read TGTGCCAGCAGCTTACGGGAACAGCCCCAGCATTTT. The V call is TRBV7-9, the J call TRBJ1-5; D not certain. V was trimmed by 2 bases and J by 7 bases, leaving 6 bases between them. The germline CDR1 and CDR2 sequences are SEHNR and FQNEAQ (reference sequence). The CDR3 consists of 12 residues.

V gene TRBV7-3 combines with J gene TRBJ1-1; TRBD1 agrees at 9 bases. The CDR3 extends over 13 amino acids. Trimming at V came to 5 bases and at J to 4 bases, leaving 2 bases not matched to a gene. Germline lookup yields CDR1 SGHTA and CDR2 FQGTGA. DNA for the CDR3: TGTGCCAGCAGCGTGGGACAGGGCACTGAAGCTTTCTTT. Translation: CASSVGQGTEAFF.

The chain carries TRBV15 and TRBJ1-4, with TRBD1 identical over 7 bases. The CDR3 spans 14 residues. V shed 1 base, J shed 8 bases, and the junction held 4 bases outside the gene matches. Germline values: CDR1 LNHNV, CDR2 YYDKDF (reference sequence). Written as DNA, the CDR3 is TGTGCCACCAGCAGAGGGCAGGGGGAAGAAAAACTGTTTTTT. Translating it yields CATSRGQGEEKLFF.

This chain joins TRBV5-1 and TRBJ2-1, with D maybe TRBD1 (6 bases). The ends were cut back, 1 base at V and 2 bases at J, with 22 bases in the middle. The CDR3 is 19 amino acids. Looked up from germline, CDR1 is SGHRS and CDR2 is YFSETQ. CDR3 protein: CASSLFRLAGEYPYNEQFF. Written as DNA, the CDR3 is TGCGCCAGCAGCTTGTTCCGGTTGGCAGGGGAGTATCCCTACAATGAGCAGTTCTTC.

J is TRBJ1-1 and V is TRBV5-1; D is unresolved. The ends were cut back, 3 bases at V and 4 bases at J, with 16 bases in the middle. Per germline, CDR1 SGHRS and CDR2 YFSETQ. CDR3 length equals 15 residues. This CDR3 is CASSSLPSAGTEAFF. As DNA, the CDR3 is TGCGCCAGCAGCTCCCTGCCCAGCGCTGGCACTGAAGCTTTCTTT.

This chain links TRBV19 with TRBJ1-6; D gene unclear. V was clipped by 6 bases and J by 9 bases, with 18 bases between them. Germline CDR1 is LNHDA and CDR2 is SQIVND (reference sequence). The CDR3 consists of 15 residues. DNA of the CDR3: TGTGCCAGTAGCGCCCGTGACGGCGGAATTTCACCCCTCCACTTT. Translation gives CASSARDGGISPLHF.

The V call is TRBV6-4, the J call TRBJ2-3, with TRBD2 identical over 8 bases. This CDR3 is built from 15 residues. Germline lookup yields CDR1 MRHNA and CDR2 SNTAGT. V shed 2 bases, J shed 7 bases, and the junction held 8 bases outside the gene matches. DNA for the CDR3: TGTGCCAGCAGTGACGGGCTAGCGGGCCATAATACGCAGTATTTT. Encoded protein: CASSDGLAGHNTQYF.

The CDR3 here is CASSPSTGNYGYTF. In nucleotides, the CDR3 is TGTGCCAGCAGCCCGTCGACAGGGAACTATGGCTACACCTTC. V gene TRBV7-2 combines with J gene TRBJ1-2; TRBD1 aligns across 7 bases. CDR1 and CDR2 (germline): SGHTA, FQGNSA. The V segment lost 5 bases and the J segment 2 bases; nucleotides outside the gene matches: 5. The CDR3 is 14 residues long.

The chain links TRBV6-4 to TRBJ2-2, with 7 bases identical to TRBD2. Per the germline V gene, CDR1 is MRHNA and CDR2 is SNTAGT. Trimming cost V 6 bases and J 6 bases; bases outside gene matches: 4. CDR3 length equals 13 residues. CDR3 region: CASRGGSAGELFF. CDR3 nucleotides: TGTGCCAGCAGAGGCGGGAGCGCCGGGGAGCTGTTTTTT.

V gene TRBV2 combines with J gene TRBJ2-7; a possible D gene is TRBD2 (6 bases). The V end lost 10 bases, the J end lost 2 bases, and 15 bases lay between the germline ends. The germline V gene encodes CDR1 SNHLY and CDR2 FYNNEI. The CDR3 length is 13 residues. As DNA, the CDR3 is TGTGCCACTTCGGAGGGGAGAGCCTACGAGCAGTACTTC. Translated: CATSEGRAYEQYF.

CDR3 DNA: TGTGCAAGTCGCTTAGCGCTGGGGCCGGGGACTATGGGCAATCAGCCCCAGCATTTT. Amino acid sequence: CASRLALGPGTMGNQPQHF. J is TRBJ1-5 and V is TRBV12-2. TRBV12-2 is listed as a pseudogene. The CDR3 is 19 residues long.

This chain uses TRBV2 with TRBJ2-7; 8 nucleotides align to TRBD2. This CDR3 contains 14 residues. Trimming removed 7 bases from V and 2 bases from J; junction bases left unmatched: 7. Germline lookup yields CDR1 SNHLY and CDR2 FYNNEI. The DNA of the CDR3 is TGTGCCAGCACGAGGAAGCGGGAGACCTACGAGCAGTACTTC. Encoded protein: CASTRKRETYEQYF.

The chain links TRBV4-1 to TRBJ2-7; TRBD2 aligns across 10 bases. Germline V lookup: CDR1 MGHRA, CDR2 YSYEKL. The CDR3 spans 17 residues. The V segment lost 1 base and the J segment 0 bases; nucleotides outside the gene matches: 6. In DNA form, the CDR3 reads TGCGCCAGCAGCCAAGTCTTACTAGCGGGGAGCTCCTACGAGCAGTACTTC. Its protein product is CASSQVLLAGSSYEQYF.

The chain uses TRBV4-3 and TRBJ2-7, with D tentatively TRBD1 (5 bases). CDR1 LGHNA and CDR2 YSLEER come from the germline V gene. The CDR3 is made up of 15 amino acids. V was shortened by 1 base and J by 4 bases, with 14 bases between the two germline ends. The CDR3 DNA reads TGCGCCAGCAGCCAAGGGCAAGGGGCAGGGTACGAGCAGTACTTC. Its protein is CASSQGQGAGYEQYF.

This chain connects TRBV5-1 to TRBJ1-1; a weak D match, TRBD1 (5 bases). Trimming cost V 2 bases and J 1 base, with 9 bases left between them. This CDR3 spans 14 amino acids. Germline V gene sequence: CDR1 SGHRS, CDR2 YFSETQ. In DNA form, the CDR3 reads TGCGCCAGCAGCTTCCTAGGACAGAACACTGAAGCTTTCTTT. Protein product: CASSFLGQNTEAFF.

This chain joins TRBV11-2 and TRBJ2-7; D might be TRBD1 (6 bases). CDR1 SGHAT and CDR2 FQNNGV come from the germline V gene. Trimming pared 3 bases from V and 1 base from J, leaving 7 bases between. CDR3 length: 13 amino acids. In nucleotides, the CDR3 is TGTGCCAGCAGCTTTACAGGGTCCTACGAGCAGTACTTC. Translation gives CASSFTGSYEQYF.